These T cell receptor beta chains were read from a single sample in a study of cytomegalovirus exposure and HLA in healthy donors. The repertoire was sequenced with immunoSEQ multiplex PCR; TCRdb's copy has only in-frame clones and lacks some. The table lists 150,000 or so clones, over 70% of them singletons. Sequencing used PBMCs. The receptors derive from a young man in good health and CMV-seropositive. CDR3s include the opening cysteine and the closing phenylalanine or tryptophan. The D gene is left open where the match is weak. The size of a clone is reported for some rows only, either as once, few or many, or as a class for expanded clones.

TRBJ2-1 | once | TRBV4-2 | . | 13 | CASSLQMEGEQFF | TGTGCCAGCAGCCTACAAATGGAGGGTGAGCAGTTCTTC
TRBJ1-1 | . | TRBV5-6 | TRBD1 | 17 | CASSFAGLGQQNTEAFF | TGTGCCAGCAGCTTCGCGGGTTTGGGACAGCAGAACACTGAAGCTTTCTTT
TRBJ1-1 | . | TRBV27 | . | 14 | CASSRGLMNTEAFF | TGTGCCAGCAGCAGAGGGCTAATGAACACTGAAGCTTTCTTT
TRBJ1-4 | . | TRBV6-5 | TRBD1 | 15 | CASSLPTGGSEKLFF | TGTGCCAGCAGTTTACCGACAGGGGGCAGTGAAAAACTGTTTTTT
TRBJ2-1 | . | TRBV28 | TRBD1 | 15 | CASSLAGTGGYEQFF | TGTGCCAGCAGTTTGGCGGGGACAGGGGGCTATGAGCAGTTCTTC
TRBJ2-5 | . | TRBV4-2 | TRBD2 | 17 | CASSQDPRGSSGETQYF | TGTGCCAGCAGCCAAGATCCCCGCGGGAGTTCAGGCGAGACCCAGTACTTC
TRBJ1-5 | . | TRBV2 | TRBD1 | 15 | CASSYGTGGNQPQHF | TGTGCCAGCTCATACGGTACAGGGGGCAATCAGCCCCAGCATTTT
TRBJ1-2 | once | TRBV5-3 | TRBD1 | 16 | CARSSLGQETNYGYTF | TGTGCCAGAAGCTCACTCGGACAGGAGACTAACTATGGCTACACCTTC
TRBJ2-1 | . | TRBV5-1 | . | 14 | CASSLVGQNNEQFF | TGCGCCAGCAGCTTGGTAGGACAGAACAATGAGCAGTTCTTC
TRBJ2-1 | . | TRBV14 | TRBD1 | 16 | CASSHLTGATYNEQFF | TGTGCCAGCAGCCACCTTACAGGGGCGACCTACAATGAGCAGTTCTTC
TRBJ2-7 | . | TRBV7-2 | . | 14 | CASSLALIFYEQYF | TGTGCCAGCAGCTTAGCACTGATCTTCTACGAGCAGTACTTC
TRBJ2-1 | . | TRBV30 | . | 12 | CALEGGRNEQFF | TGTGCCCTTGAGGGGGGGAGGAATGAGCAGTTCTTC
TRBJ2-2 | few | TRBV28 | . | 14 | CASKRQADTGELFF | TGTGCCAGCAAGCGACAGGCAGACACCGGGGAGCTGTTTTTT
TRBJ2-4 | . | TRBV15 | TRBD2 | 17 | CATSSLLAGGLQNIQYF | TGTGCCACCAGCAGCCTCCTAGCGGGGGGGCTCCAAAACATTCAGTACTTC